One and the same sample provided the 25 T cell receptor beta chains below, sequenced in a study of blood T cell repertoires in COVID-19. TCRdb keeps only in-frame clones here, not all; method: immunoSEQ multiplex PCR. The table lists about 75,000 clones, around 89% of them singletons, with approximately 20% in the top ten. The sequenced sample consisted of peripheral blood. Every receptor here comes from a human donor in a cohort sampled during active COVID-19.

The rearrangement joins TRBV6-2 or TRBV6-3 to TRBJ2-6, with D hard to call. Trimming took 5 bases from V and 0 from J, leaving 8 bases between them. This CDR3 has 15 amino acids. Per the germline V gene, CDR1 is MNHEY and CDR2 is SVGEGT. CDR3 sequence reads: CASSRTTSGANVLTF. The CDR3 DNA is TGTGCCAGCAGTAGAACAACCTCTGGGGCCAACGTCCTGACTTTC.

This clone was seen just once. The chain recombines TRBV6-5 with TRBJ2-2; D possibly corresponds to TRBD2 (6 bases). CDR1 and CDR2 from the germline V gene are MNHEY and SVGAGI. V was cut by 6 bases and J by 6 bases, with 17 bases left in between. This CDR3 is 15 amino acids long. The CDR3 nucleotides are TGTGCCAGCAGGTGGGAGGCCCAAATAGCCGGGGAGCTGTTTTTT. Protein product: CASRWEAQIAGELFF.

The V and J genes are TRBV6-2 or TRBV6-3 and TRBJ1-1; no clear D gene. Between the trimmed V and J ends, which lost 5 bases and 4 bases, there was a span of 20 bases. Germline lookup yields CDR1 MNHEY and CDR2 SVGEGT. The CDR3 loop spans 16 amino acids. Here the CDR3 DNA reads TGTGCCAGCAGTCTCCGTGGGGAGCTACGGGGCACTGAAGCTTTCTTT. It specifies CASSLRGELRGTEAFF.

The chain is built from TRBV30 and TRBJ2-2; D perhaps matches TRBD2 (5 bases). The CDR3 spans 15 residues. The germline V gene has CDR1 GTSNPN and CDR2 SVGIG (reference sequence). V was pared by 2 bases and J by 1 base, with 11 bases between. The CDR3 coding sequence is TGTGCCTGGAGTCCGCGACGGGGGAACACCGGGGAGCTGTTTTTT. Encoded protein: CAWSPRRGNTGELFF.

This chain joins TRBV24-1 and TRBJ2-2, with 9 bases fitting TRBD2. The germline V gene encodes CDR1 KGHDR and CDR2 SFDVKD. This CDR3 has 16 amino acids. V trimming: 4 bases; J trimming: 4 bases; junction bases outside the gene matches: 6. In nucleotides, the CDR3 is TGTGCCACCAGTGAACCGGGACTAGCTACCACCGGGGAGCTGTTTTTT. Translation: CATSEPGLATTGELFF.

This chain uses TRBV19 with TRBJ2-7; 14 positions agree with TRBD2. The V gene's germline CDR1 is LNHDA and CDR2 SQIVND (reference sequence). V lost 6 bases and J lost 5; bases outside the gene matches: 9. CDR3 length: 16 amino acids. CDR3 sequence reads: CASSSRLAGGSHEQYF. The CDR3 nucleotides are TGTGCCAGTAGCTCCCGACTAGCGGGAGGGTCCCACGAGCAGTACTTC.

The chain employs TRBV11-2 and TRBJ2-5, with 7 bases that match TRBD2. Per the germline V gene, CDR1 is SGHAT and CDR2 is FQNNGV. V lost 2 bases and J lost 3; bases outside the gene matches: 9. This CDR3 has 16 amino acids. The CDR3 protein is CASSLFGGEAKETQYF. The CDR3 DNA reads as TGTGCCAGCAGCTTATTTGGGGGGGAAGCAAAAGAGACCCAGTACTTC.

Here the CDR3 reads CASSPGPGQGNEQFF. The CDR3 DNA follows: TGCGCCAGCAGCCCTGGGCCAGGACAAGGCAATGAGCAGTTCTTC. The V call is TRBV4-3, the J call TRBJ2-1; D is possibly TRBD1 (5 bases). Trimming shortened V by 4 bases and J by 6 bases, and 16 bases separated the two germline ends. CDR3 length: 15 residues. Germline V CDR1 and CDR2: LGHNA, YSLEER.

The CDR3 region is CASKGQGAHEQFF. The CDR3 nucleotides read TGCGCCAGCAAGGGACAGGGGGCCCATGAGCAGTTCTTC. This chain connects TRBV5-1 to TRBJ2-1, with 12 nucleotides matching TRBD1. V lost 6 bases and J lost 8; bases outside the gene matches: 3. Germline values: CDR1 SGHRS, CDR2 YFSETQ. This CDR3 is built from 13 residues.

This chain links TRBV28 with TRBJ2-7, with TRBD2 as a possible D gene (6 bases). The V gene's germline CDR1 is MDHEN and CDR2 SYDVKM. V lost 6 bases to trimming and J lost 4 bases, with 16 bases between them. The CDR3 covers 14 residues. The CDR3 protein is CASRPPTSLYEQYF. The DNA of the CDR3 is TGTGCCAGCAGGCCACCGACTAGTTTGTACGAGCAGTACTTC.

The gene calls are TRBV21-1 and TRBJ2-7; the table calls TRBD1, which could not be checked here. TRBV21-1 is an annotated pseudogene. The CDR3 has 17 residues. The CDR3 region is CASSKGRNRTFLLEQYF. The CDR3 DNA follows: TGTGCCAGCAGCAAAGGCCGCAATCGAACATTCCTTTTGGAGCAGTACTTC.

The gene calls are TRBV7-8 and TRBJ2-7; D perhaps matches TRBD1 (6 bases). Germline V gives CDR1 SGHVS, CDR2 FQNEAQ. CDR3 length: 14 amino acids. The V end was cut by 1 base, the J end by 6 bases, with 13 bases between. CDR3: CASSLDRASGEQYF. CDR3 coding DNA: TGTGCCAGCAGCTTAGACAGGGCTTCGGGCGAGCAGTACTTC.

The chain has TRBV11-2 and TRBJ1-2; D gene uncertain. Trimming cost V 1 base and J 7 bases, with 13 bases left between them. Germline assignment: CDR1 SGHAT and CDR2 FQNNGV. This CDR3 is built from 14 residues. The CDR3 loop is CASSLVAGSSGYTF. CDR3 nucleotides: TGTGCCAGCAGCTTAGTGGCGGGGAGCAGTGGCTACACCTTC. Using reference TRBV11-2 and TRBJ1-2 for the parts outside the CDR3, the full variable domain is EAGVAQSPRYKIIEKRQSVAFWCNPISGHATLYWYQQILGQGPKLLIQFQNNGVVDDSQLPKDRFSAERLKGVDSTLKIQPAKLEDSAVYLCASSLVAGSSGYTFGSGTRLTVV.

The genes are TRBV10-1 and TRBJ2-4, with 9 bases aligning to TRBD1. The CDR3 spans 16 residues. Germline trimming cut 0 bases from V and 8 bases from J; bases unmatched to any gene: 8. Germline-derived CDR1 and CDR2 are WNHNN and SYGVQD (reference sequence). The CDR3 bases are TGCGCCAGCAGTGAGTCGTTAGGGACAGGGAACTACATTCAGTACTTC. It specifies CASSESLGTGNYIQYF.

This chain joins TRBV5-8 and TRBJ1-2, with no clear D. Germline V lookup: CDR1 SGHTS, CDR2 YDEGEE. The ends were cut back, 7 bases at V and 13 bases at J, with 20 bases in the middle. This CDR3 is 12 amino acids long. CDR3 amino acids: CASFRSLGESTF. CDR3 bases: TGTGCCAGCTTCCGTTCTCTGGGCGAAAGCACCTTC.

This rearrangement joins TRBV18 to TRBJ1-2, with a tentative D call TRBD1 (6 bases). CDR3 length: 14 residues. The V end was cut by 3 bases, the J end by 0 bases, with 8 bases between. Looked up from germline, CDR1 is KGHSH and CDR2 is LQKENI. The CDR3 DNA sequence: TGTGCCAGCTCACCTGCAGGGGCTAACTATGGCTACACCTTC. Translated, it gives CASSPAGANYGYTF.

The CDR3 region is CASSPSFGGSGNTIYF. The CDR3 DNA reads as TGTGCCAGCAGCCCAAGTTTCGGGGGTTCGGGAAACACCATATATTTT. This sequence joins TRBV28 and TRBJ1-3; maybe TRBD1 (5 bases). The CDR3 is 16 amino acids. CDR1 is MDHEN, CDR2 SYDVKM, per germline. The germline V and J ends were trimmed by 6 bases and 4 bases, with 19 bases remaining between them.

The chain recombines TRBV10-3 with TRBJ2-1; possibly TRBD1 for D (6 bases). Germline values: CDR1 ENHRY, CDR2 SYGVKD. The CDR3 contains 14 residues. The V and J ends lost 7 bases and 0 bases respectively, with 10 bases between them. CDR3 sequence (DNA): TGTGCCATCATGCCGGACAGCTCCTACAATGAGCAGTTCTTC. This encodes CAIMPDSSYNEQFF.

The chain combines TRBV28 with TRBJ2-1, with a possible D match to TRBD1 (5 bases). V was trimmed by 4 bases and J by 5 bases, leaving 12 bases between them. Germline CDR1 is MDHEN and CDR2 is SYDVKM. The CDR3 covers 14 residues. CDR3 sequence (DNA): TGTGCCAGCAGTTCCCGGACCAGGGACAATGAGCAGTTCTTC. It is translated as CASSSRTRDNEQFF.

A remark on this clone: Other DNA sequences in the sample encode the same CDR3. The chain has TRBV5-1 and TRBJ1-2, with 9 positions matching TRBD1. Germline-derived CDR1 and CDR2 are SGHRS and YFSETQ. The CDR3 runs to 14 residues. With V trimmed by 5 bases and J by 1 base, 3 bases remained unmatched. CDR3 nucleotide sequence: TGCGCCAGCAGACCGGGACAGGGTAACTATGGCTACACCTTC. The encoded protein is CASRPGQGNYGYTF.

The CDR3 sequence: CASSYDTGAYNEQFF. DNA of the CDR3: TGTGCCAGCAGTTACGATACAGGAGCGTACAATGAGCAGTTCTTC. This chain uses TRBV6-5 with TRBJ2-1; tentatively, D is TRBD1 (5 bases). Trimming stripped 2 bases from V and 4 bases from J, with 12 bases between. CDR1 and CDR2 from the germline V gene are MNHEY and SVGAGI. There are 15 residues in the CDR3.

The chain carries TRBV18 and TRBJ2-7; 8 nucleotides line up with TRBD1. V was clipped by 8 bases and J by 7 bases; unmatched bases: 13. Germline V gene data show CDR1 as KGHSH and CDR2 as LQKENI. The CDR3 extends over 14 amino acids. The CDR3 coding sequence is TGTGCCAGCGCAAAACCGGGACAGGAAAGGGAGCAGTACTTC. As protein: CASAKPGQEREQYF.

The chain is built from TRBV15 and TRBJ1-2, with D possibly matching TRBD1 (5 bases). The V gene lost 3 bases and the J gene lost 5 bases, with 16 bases spanning the gap. CDR1 and CDR2 from the germline V gene are LNHNV and YYDKDF (reference sequence). The CDR3 is 15 amino acids. The CDR3 sequence is CATSRPNSKGYGYTF. CDR3 in DNA: TGTGCCACCAGCAGGCCCAACTCGAAGGGGTATGGCTACACCTTC.

The chain combines TRBV9 with TRBJ1-5; TRBD1 agrees at 11 bases. Germline V gene sequence: CDR1 SGDLS, CDR2 YYNGEE. This CDR3 contains 15 residues. Trimming at V came to 0 bases and at J to 7 bases, leaving 3 bases not matched to a gene. CDR3 region: CASSVGWDRGQPQHF. CDR3 DNA: TGTGCCAGCAGCGTAGGGTGGGACAGGGGGCAGCCCCAGCATTTT.

CDR3 DNA: TGTGCCAGTAGTCAGCCAGGGGATCAGCCCCAGCATTTT. Protein sequence: CASSQPGDQPQHF. The chain carries TRBV19 and TRBJ1-5, with D possibly being TRBD1 (6 bases). The germline V gene has CDR1 LNHDA and CDR2 SQIVND (reference sequence). V lost 5 bases and J lost 5, with 10 bases in between. This CDR3 comprises 13 residues.